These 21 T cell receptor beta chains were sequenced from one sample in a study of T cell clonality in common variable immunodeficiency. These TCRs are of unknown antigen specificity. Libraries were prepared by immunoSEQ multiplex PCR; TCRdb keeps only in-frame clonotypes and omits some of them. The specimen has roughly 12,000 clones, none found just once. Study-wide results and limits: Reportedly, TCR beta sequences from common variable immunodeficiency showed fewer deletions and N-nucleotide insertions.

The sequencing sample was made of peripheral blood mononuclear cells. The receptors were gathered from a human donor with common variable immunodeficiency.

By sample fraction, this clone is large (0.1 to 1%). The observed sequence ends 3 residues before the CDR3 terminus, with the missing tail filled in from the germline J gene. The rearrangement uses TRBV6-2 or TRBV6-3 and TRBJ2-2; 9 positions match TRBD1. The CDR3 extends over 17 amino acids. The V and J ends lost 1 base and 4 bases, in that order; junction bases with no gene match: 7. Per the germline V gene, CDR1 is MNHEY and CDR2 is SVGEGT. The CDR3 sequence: CASSYFGQGRGTGELFF. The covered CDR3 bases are TGTGCCAGCAGTTACTTCGGACAGGGGCGAGGCACCGGGGAG.

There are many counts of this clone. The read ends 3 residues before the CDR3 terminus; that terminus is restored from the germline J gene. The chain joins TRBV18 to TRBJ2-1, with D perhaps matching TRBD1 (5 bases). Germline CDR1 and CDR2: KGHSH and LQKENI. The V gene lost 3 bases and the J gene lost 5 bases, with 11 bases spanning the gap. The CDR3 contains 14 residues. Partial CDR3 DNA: TGTGCCAGCTCACCCTCACAGGTAAACAATGAG. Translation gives CASSPSQVNNE. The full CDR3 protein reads CASSPSQVNNEQFF.

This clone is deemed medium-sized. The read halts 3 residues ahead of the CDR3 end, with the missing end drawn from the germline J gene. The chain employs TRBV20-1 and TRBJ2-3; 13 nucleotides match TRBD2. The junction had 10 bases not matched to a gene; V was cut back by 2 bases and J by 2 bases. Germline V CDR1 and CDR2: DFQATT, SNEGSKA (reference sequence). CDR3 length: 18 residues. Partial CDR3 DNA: TGCAGTGCTAGAATCGTCCGGGGACTAGCGGGGCCCACAGATACG. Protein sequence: CSARIVRGLAGPTDT. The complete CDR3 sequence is CSARIVRGLAGPTDTQYF.

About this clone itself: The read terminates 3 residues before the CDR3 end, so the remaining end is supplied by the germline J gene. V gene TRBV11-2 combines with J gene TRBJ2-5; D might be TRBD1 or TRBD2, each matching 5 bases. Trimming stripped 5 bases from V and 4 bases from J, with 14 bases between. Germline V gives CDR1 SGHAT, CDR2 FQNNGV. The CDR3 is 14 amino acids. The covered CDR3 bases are TGTGCCAGCAGCCCATTTCAGAGGGGAGAGACC. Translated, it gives CASSPFQRGET. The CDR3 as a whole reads CASSPFQRGETQYF.

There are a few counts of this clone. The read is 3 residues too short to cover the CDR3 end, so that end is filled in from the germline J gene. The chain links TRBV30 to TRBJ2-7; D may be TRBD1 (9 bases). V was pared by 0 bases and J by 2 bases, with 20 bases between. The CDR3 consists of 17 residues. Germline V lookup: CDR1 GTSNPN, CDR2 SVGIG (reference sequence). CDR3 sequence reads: CAWSVLIGRDRAYEQYF. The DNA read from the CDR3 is TGTGCCTGGAGTGTACTTATCGGGAGGGACAGGGCCTACGAG.

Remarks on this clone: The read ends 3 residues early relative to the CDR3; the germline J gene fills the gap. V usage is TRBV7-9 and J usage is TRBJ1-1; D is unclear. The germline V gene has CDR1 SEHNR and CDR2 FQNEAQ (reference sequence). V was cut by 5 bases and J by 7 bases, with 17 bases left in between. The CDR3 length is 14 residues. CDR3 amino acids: CASSHPVASHEAFF. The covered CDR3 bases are TGTGCCAGCAGCCACCCCGTCGCGAGTCATGAA.

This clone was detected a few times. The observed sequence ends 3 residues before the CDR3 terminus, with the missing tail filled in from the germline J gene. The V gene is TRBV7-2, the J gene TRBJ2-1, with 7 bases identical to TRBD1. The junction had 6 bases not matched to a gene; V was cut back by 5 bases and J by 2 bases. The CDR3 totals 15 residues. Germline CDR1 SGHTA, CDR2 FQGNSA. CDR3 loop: CASSPGTDPYNEQFF. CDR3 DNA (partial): TGTGCCAGCAGCCCCGGGACAGACCCCTACAATGAG.

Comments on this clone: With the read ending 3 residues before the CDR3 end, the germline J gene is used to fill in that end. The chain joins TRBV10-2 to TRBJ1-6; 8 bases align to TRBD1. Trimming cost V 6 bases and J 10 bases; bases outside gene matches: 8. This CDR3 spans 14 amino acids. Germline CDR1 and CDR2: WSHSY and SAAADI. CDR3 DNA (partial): TGCGCCAGCAGCTCGGACAGGGTAGGCTCACCC. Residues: CASSSDRVGSP. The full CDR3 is CASSSDRVGSPLHF.

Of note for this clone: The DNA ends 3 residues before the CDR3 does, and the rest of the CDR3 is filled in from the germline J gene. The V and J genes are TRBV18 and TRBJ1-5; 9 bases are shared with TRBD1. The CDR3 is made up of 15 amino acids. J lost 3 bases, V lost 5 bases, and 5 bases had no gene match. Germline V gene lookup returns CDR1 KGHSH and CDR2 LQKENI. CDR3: CASSSDRGNNQPQHF. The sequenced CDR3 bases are TGTGCCAGCTCATCGGACAGGGGTAACAATCAGCCC. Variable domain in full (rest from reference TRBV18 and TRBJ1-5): NAGVMQNPRHLVRRRGQEARLRCSPMKGHSHVYWYRQLPEEGLKFMVYLQKENIIDESGMPKERFSAEFPKEGPSILRIQQVVRGDSAAYFCASSSDRGNNQPQHFGDGTRLSIL.

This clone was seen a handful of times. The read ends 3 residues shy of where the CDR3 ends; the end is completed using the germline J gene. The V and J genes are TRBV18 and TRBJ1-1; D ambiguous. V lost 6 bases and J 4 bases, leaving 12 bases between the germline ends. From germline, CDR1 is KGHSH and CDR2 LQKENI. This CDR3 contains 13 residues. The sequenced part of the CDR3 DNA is TGTGCCAGCTCTCAAAACAGAATCACTGAA. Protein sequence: CASSQNRITE. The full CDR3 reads CASSQNRITEAFF.

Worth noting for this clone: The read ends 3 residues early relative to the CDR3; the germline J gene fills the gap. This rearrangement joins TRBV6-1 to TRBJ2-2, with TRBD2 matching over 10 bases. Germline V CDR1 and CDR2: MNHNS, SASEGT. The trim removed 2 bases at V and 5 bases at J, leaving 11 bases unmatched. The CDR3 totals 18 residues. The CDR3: CASSEIWSGGANTGELFF. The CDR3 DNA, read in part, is TGTGCCAGCAGTGAAATTTGGAGCGGGGGGGCTAATACCGGGGAG.

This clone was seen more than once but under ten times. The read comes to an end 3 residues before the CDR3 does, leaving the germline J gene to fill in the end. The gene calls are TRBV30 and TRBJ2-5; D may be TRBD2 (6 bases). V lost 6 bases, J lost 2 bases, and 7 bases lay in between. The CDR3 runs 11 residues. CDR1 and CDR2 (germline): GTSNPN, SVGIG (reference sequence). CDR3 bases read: TGTGCCTGCGGAGGGCAAGAGACC. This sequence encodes CACGGQET. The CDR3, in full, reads CACGGQETQYF.

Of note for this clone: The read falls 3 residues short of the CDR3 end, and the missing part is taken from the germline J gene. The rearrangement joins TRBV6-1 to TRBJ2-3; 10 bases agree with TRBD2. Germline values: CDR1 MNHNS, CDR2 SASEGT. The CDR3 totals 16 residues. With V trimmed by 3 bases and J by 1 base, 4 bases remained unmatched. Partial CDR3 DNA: TGTGCCAGCAGTGATAAGCGGGGGGGCGGCACAGATACG. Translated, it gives CASSDKRGGGTDT. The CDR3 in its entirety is CASSDKRGGGTDTQYF.

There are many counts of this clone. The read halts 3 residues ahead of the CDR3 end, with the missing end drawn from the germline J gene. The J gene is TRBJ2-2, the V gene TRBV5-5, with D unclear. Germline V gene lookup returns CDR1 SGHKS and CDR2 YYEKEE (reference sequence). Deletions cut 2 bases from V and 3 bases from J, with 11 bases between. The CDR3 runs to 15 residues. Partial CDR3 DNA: TGTGCCAGCAGCTTAATTAACACCTACACCGGGGAG. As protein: CASSLINTYTGE. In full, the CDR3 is CASSLINTYTGELFF.

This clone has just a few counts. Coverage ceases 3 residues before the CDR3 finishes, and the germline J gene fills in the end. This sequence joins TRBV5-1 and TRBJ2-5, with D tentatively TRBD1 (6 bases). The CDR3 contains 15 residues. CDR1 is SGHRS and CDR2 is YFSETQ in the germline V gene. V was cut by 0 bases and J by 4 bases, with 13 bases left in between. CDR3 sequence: CASSLAQGFGETQYF. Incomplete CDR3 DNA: TGCGCCAGCAGCTTGGCACAGGGCTTTGGAGAGACC.

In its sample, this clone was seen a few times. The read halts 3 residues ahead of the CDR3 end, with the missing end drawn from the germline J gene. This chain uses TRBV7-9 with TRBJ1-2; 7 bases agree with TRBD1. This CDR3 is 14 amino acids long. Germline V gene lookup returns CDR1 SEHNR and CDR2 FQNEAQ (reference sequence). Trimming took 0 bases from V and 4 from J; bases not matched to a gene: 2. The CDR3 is CASSLAQGGYGYTF. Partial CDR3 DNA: TGTGCCAGCAGCTTAGCCCAGGGGGGCTATGGC.

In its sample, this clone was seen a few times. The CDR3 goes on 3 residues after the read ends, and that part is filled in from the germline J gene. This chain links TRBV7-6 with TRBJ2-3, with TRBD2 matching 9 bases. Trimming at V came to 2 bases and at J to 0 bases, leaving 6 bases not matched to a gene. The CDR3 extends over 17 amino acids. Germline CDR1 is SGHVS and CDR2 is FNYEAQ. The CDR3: CASSLRPSGASTDTQYF. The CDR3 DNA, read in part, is TGTGCCAGCAGCTTAAGGCCTAGCGGGGCAAGCACAGATACG.

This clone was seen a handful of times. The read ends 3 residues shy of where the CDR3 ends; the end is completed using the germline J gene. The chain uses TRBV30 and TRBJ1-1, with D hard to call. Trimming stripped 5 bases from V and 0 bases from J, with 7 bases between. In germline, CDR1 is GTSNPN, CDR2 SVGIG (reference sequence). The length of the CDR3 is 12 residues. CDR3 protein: CAWLALNTEAFF. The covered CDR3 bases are TGTGCCTGGCTAGCCTTGAACACTGAA.

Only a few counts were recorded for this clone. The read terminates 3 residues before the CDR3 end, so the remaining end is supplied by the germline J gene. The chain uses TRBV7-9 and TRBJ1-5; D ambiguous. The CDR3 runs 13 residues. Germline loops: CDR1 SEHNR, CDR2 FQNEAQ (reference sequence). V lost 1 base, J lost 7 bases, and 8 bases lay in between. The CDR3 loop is CASSLGQSQPQHF. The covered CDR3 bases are TGTGCCAGCAGCTTAGGACAATCCCAGCCC.

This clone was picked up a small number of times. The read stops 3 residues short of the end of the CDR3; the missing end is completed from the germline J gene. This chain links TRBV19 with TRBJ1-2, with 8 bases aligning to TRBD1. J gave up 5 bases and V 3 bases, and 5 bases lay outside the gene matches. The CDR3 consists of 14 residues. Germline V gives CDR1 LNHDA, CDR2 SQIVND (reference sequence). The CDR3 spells CASSIPGQAYGYTF. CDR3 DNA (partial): TGTGCCAGTAGTATCCCGGGACAGGCTTATGGC.

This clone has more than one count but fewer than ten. This CDR3 reads CASSFHGSNEQFF. CDR3 DNA, as far as it was read: TGTGCCAGCAGCTTTCACGGTTCCAATGAG. This chain joins TRBV7-8 and TRBJ2-1, with D unresolved. The observed sequence ends 3 residues before the CDR3 terminus, with the missing tail filled in from the germline J gene. Between the trimmed V and J ends, which lost 3 bases and 6 bases, there was a span of 9 bases. The CDR3 length is 13 residues. Looked up from germline, CDR1 is SGHVS and CDR2 is FQNEAQ.